This T cell receptor (beta chain) was sequenced for a study of blood T cell repertoires in COVID-19 (dated by TCRdb to about 2020). Turning to the overall study: Samples from collaborators originated in the United States, Italy and Spain and spanned both the acute and convalescent phases of COVID-19. The material from the prospective study consisted of cDNA or gDNA derived from T cells, B-cell-depleted T cells, or PBMCs. The dataset comprised deeply sampled blood TCRbeta repertoires from subjects exposed to, actively infected with, or recovered from COVID-19. A freely available public database, intended as a resource for researchers studying the immune response to SARS-CoV-2, is where the repertoires were released. The samples were drawn from the first 160 participants of the ongoing ImmuneRACE study and from 950 to 1,500 subjects provided by 6 global collaborators. The sample metadata nearly always contained a de-identified subject ID, COVID-19 status, age in years and sex. Where available, HLA class I and class II types were obtained from metadata supplied by the sample provider rather than from assay-based typing.

In the prospective study, participants were about 18 to 95 years old, resided in fewer than 25 geographic areas of the United States, and were enrolled through a virtual design. Cohort assignment in the prospective study relied on participant-reported clinical history from a screening survey and a study questionnaire. ImmuneRACE Cohort 3 recovered participants were defined by two consecutive negative NP/OP PCR tests, healthcare professional clearance, or symptom resolution. In the prospective study, whole blood, serum and a nasopharyngeal or oropharyngeal swab were collected from each participant by mobile phlebotomists. Over a roughly two-month period, participants in the prospective study had the option of providing additional blood draws and questionnaires. Before DNA extraction, prospective study blood samples were shipped either frozen or at room temperature. As to this clone: Its antigen specificity is not known. No per-base quality is available; no much larger clone lies one base away.

Overall results and qualifications from the work: The quantity of clinical and demographic metadata differed by source and by participant and was supplied without curation.

TCRbeta CDR3 regions were amplified from genomic DNA by means of the immunoSEQ Assay, a bias-controlled multiplex PCR. The authors' pipeline ran thus. The number of nucleated cells in each sample was estimated by amplification of reference gene primers within the assay. Sequence reads were collapsed and filtered to measure the absolute abundance of every unique TCRbeta CDR3 rearrangement. Productive Simpson clonality was computed per sample as the square root of Simpson's diversity index over productive rearrangements. In its TCRdb copy, this immuneACCESS table keeps in-frame sequences only and misses some clones. Where compared with another copy, unresolved V genes explain less than half of these, and the others have no known cause. That table supplies the V and J calls and clone size; D and trimming were determined from the DNA. This sample comprises about 320,000 clones, about 85% of them detected only once. Around 5.9% of the sample lies in the top ten.

The sequenced sample consisted of PBMCs or T cells enriched from blood (not recorded which). The TCR was taken from a woman younger than 45 who had recovered from COVID-19.

The CDR3 sequence is CASSPRTGGSYGYTF. The nucleotides read TGTGCCAGCAGTCCGCGGACAGGGGGCTCCTATGGCTACACCTTC. The chain is encoded by TRBV6-5 joined to TRBJ1-2; the junction holds 11 bases that match TRBD1. Trimming accounts for 5 bases at V and 4 bases at J, while the number of junction bases matched to no gene is 6. The germline V gene gives CDR1 as MNHEY and CDR2 as SVGAGI. Measured from the cysteine to the phenylalanine, the CDR3 is 15 residues long. Just CDR3 DNA is preserved here, 45 bases in frame from base 1.